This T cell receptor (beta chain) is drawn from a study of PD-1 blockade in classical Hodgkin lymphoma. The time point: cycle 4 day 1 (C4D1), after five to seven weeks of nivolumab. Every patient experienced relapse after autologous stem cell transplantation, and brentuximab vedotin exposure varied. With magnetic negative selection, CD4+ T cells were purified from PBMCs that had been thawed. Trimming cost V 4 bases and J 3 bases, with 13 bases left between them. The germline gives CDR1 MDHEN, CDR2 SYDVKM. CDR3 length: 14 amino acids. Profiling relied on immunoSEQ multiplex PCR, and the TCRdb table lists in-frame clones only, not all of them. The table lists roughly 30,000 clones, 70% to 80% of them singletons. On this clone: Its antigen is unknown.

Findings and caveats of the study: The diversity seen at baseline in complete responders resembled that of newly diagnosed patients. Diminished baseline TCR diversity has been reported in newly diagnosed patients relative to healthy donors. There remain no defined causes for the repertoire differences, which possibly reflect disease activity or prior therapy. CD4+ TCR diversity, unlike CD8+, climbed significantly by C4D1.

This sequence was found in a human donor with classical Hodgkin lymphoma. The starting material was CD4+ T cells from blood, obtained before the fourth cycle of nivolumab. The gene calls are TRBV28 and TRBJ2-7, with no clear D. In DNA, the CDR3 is TGTGCCAGCAGTTCACCGGGCCCGCACTACGAGCAGTACTTC. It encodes CASSSPGPHYEQYF.